These 32 T cell receptor beta chains share one sample of origin, sequenced in a study of blood T cells in healthy people across ages. The use of a sample-barcoded 5' primer and a J-beta primer mix characterized a second PCR of roughly 7 to 11 cycles. MiXCR, applied by TCRdb to the 5' RACE reads, yields one record per CDR3 protein. The profile shows hundreds of thousands of distinct CDR3 sequences, roughly 25% of them singletons. In addition, the sample was reused for a study of T cells of mothers and their children.

The sequencing sample was made of blood. The receptors come from a boy aged 5-17 years in good health.

This clonotype appeared a few times. The CDR3 loop reads CSVADGGSSYNEQFF. CDR3 DNA: TGCAGCGTTGCCGACGGGGGGAGCTCCTACAATGAGCAGTTCTTC. The chain employs TRBV29-1 and TRBJ2-1; the match to TRBD2 covers 7 bases. This CDR3 has 15 amino acids. In germline, CDR1 is SQVTM, CDR2 ANQGSEA. V gave up 4 bases and J gave up 0 bases; unmatched junction bases: 6.

This clonotype has only a few counts. The genes are TRBV12-5 and TRBJ2-3; 10 nucleotides agree with TRBD2. Germline CDR1 LGHNT, CDR2 FRNRAP. This CDR3 is 16 amino acids long. With 1 base clipped from V and 3 bases from J, the junction kept 4 bases outside the gene matches. The CDR3 region is CASGLATSGPTDTQYF. CDR3 DNA: TGTGCTAGTGGTTTGGCGACTAGCGGGCCAACAGATACGCAGTATTTT.

The chain couples TRBV20-1 to TRBJ2-3, with TRBD2 matching over 8 bases. The CDR3 length is 14 residues. V was clipped by 5 bases and J by 1 base; unmatched bases: 5. Germline lookup yields CDR1 DFQATT and CDR2 SNEGSKA (reference sequence). In DNA, the CDR3 is TGCAGTGCTCTTCTAGCGGGTCGCACAGATACGCAGTATTTT. This codes for CSALLAGRTDTQYF.

The J gene is TRBJ1-2, the V gene TRBV9, with 7 bases aligning to TRBD1. With 7 bases clipped from V and 8 bases from J, the junction kept 5 bases outside the gene matches. The CDR3 sequence is 11 residues long. Germline assignment: CDR1 SGDLS and CDR2 YYNGEE. CDR3 sequence: CASEGAGGYTF. CDR3 DNA sequence: TGTGCCAGCGAGGGGGCGGGCGGCTACACCTTC.

V is TRBV12-3 or TRBV12-4 and J is TRBJ2-1, with TRBD2 matching over 10 bases. J was trimmed by 3 bases and V by 1 base; bases with no gene match: 18. The CDR3 loop spans 21 amino acids. DNA for the CDR3: TGTGCCAGCAGTTTAGACGCCCTGGGGCTAGCGGGGGCCCCCTACTACAATGAGCAGTTCTTC. Translating gives CASSLDALGLAGAPYYNEQFF.

In this sample, this clonotype turned up a few times. J is TRBJ2-7 and V is TRBV28; D tentatively fits TRBD1 or TRBD2 (5 bases each). This CDR3 region has 12 residues. Germline V gene data show CDR1 as MDHEN and CDR2 as SYDVKM. V lost 5 bases and J lost 6, with 11 bases in between. The CDR3 nucleotides read TGTGCCAGCAGTCCACGGGGCCCCGAGCAGTACTTC. It codes for CASSPRGPEQYF.

In its sample, this clonotype was seen a few times. The chain recombines TRBV9 with TRBJ2-3; D remains unclear. This CDR3 has 15 amino acids. Germline V gives CDR1 SGDLS, CDR2 YYNGEE. The germline V and J ends were trimmed by 3 bases and 6 bases, with 17 bases remaining between them. The CDR3 coding sequence is TGTGCCAGCAGCGAAGATCCTCCACCCACGGATACGCAGTATTTT. Translation gives CASSEDPPPTDTQYF.

The sample holds a few counts of this clonotype. The genes are TRBV6-1 and TRBJ2-5; the D gene is possibly TRBD1 (5 bases). The tail of the sequence fits TRBJ2-7 better, so the J call may be wrong. Germline CDR1 reads MNHNS; CDR2 reads SASEGT. The CDR3 extends over 13 amino acids. The CDR3 loop is CASNKQGTYEQYF. CDR3 in DNA: TGTGCCAGCAACAAGCAGGGAACCTACGAGCAGTACTTC.

The V gene is TRBV20-1, the J gene TRBJ2-7; TRBD1 matches at 9 bases. CDR1 and CDR2 from the germline V gene are DFQATT and SNEGSKA (reference sequence). The CDR3 covers 14 residues. The V segment lost 6 bases and the J segment 4 bases; nucleotides outside the gene matches: 10. CDR3 in DNA: TGCAGTGCAAATCCACAGGGGGCGAGGTACGAGCAGTACTTC. Its protein product is CSANPQGARYEQYF.

This clonotype was counted between two and nine times. The gene calls are TRBV20-1 and TRBJ2-7, with TRBD2 matching over 9 bases. The CDR3 has 14 amino acids. Germline lookup yields CDR1 DFQATT and CDR2 SNEGSKA (reference sequence). V dropped 3 bases and J dropped 5; count of bases not matched to a gene: 8. The CDR3 protein is CSARSIAGEDEQYF. The DNA of the CDR3 is TGCAGTGCTAGGTCGATAGCGGGAGAAGACGAGCAGTACTTC.

The rearrangement uses TRBV29-1 and TRBJ2-1; the D gene is possibly TRBD1 (5 bases). CDR3 length: 14 amino acids. Germline V gene sequence: CDR1 SQVTM, CDR2 ANQGSEA. V was cut by 6 bases and J by 0 bases, with 12 bases left in between. The CDR3 DNA sequence: TGCAGCGTAAAGGGGCTAGGCTCCTACAATGAGCAGTTCTTC. Its protein is CSVKGLGSYNEQFF.

This clonotype has more than one count but fewer than ten. The rearrangement links TRBV20-1 to TRBJ2-7; D may be TRBD2 (6 bases). CDR1 and CDR2 from the germline V gene are DFQATT and SNEGSKA (reference sequence). The V gene lost 3 bases and the J gene lost 3 bases, with 15 bases spanning the gap. The CDR3 spans 14 residues. This CDR3 is CSARGVSGYYEQYF. The CDR3 bases are TGCAGTGCTAGGGGGGTTAGCGGATACTACGAGCAGTACTTC.

This clonotype has more than one count but fewer than ten. V gene TRBV29-1 combines with J gene TRBJ2-5; 9 bases line up with TRBD1. The germline CDR1 and CDR2 sequences are SQVTM and ANQGSEA. Germline trimming cut 4 bases from V and 5 bases from J; bases unmatched to any gene: 8. CDR3 size: 14 residues. CDR3 loop: CSVGWTGVGETQYF. For the CDR3, the DNA is TGCAGCGTTGGATGGACAGGGGTAGGGGAGACCCAGTACTTC.

This clonotype turned up a few times. The chain is built from TRBV2 and TRBJ2-3, with 8 bases lining up with TRBD1. The CDR3 length is 15 residues. J gave up 0 bases and V 4 bases, and 3 bases lay outside the gene matches. Germline V gene sequence: CDR1 SNHLY, CDR2 FYNNEI. The CDR3 DNA sequence: TGTGCCAGCAGTGGGGGACAGGCGAGCACAGATACGCAGTATTTT. It translates to CASSGGQASTDTQYF.

The chain combines TRBV7-2 with TRBJ1-1; TRBD1 matches at 7 bases. The CDR3 totals 13 residues. From germline, CDR1 is SGHTA and CDR2 FQGNSA. The V gene end was trimmed by 4 bases and the J gene end by 10 bases; junction bases not matched to a gene: 9. This CDR3 reads CASSSTGALGAFF. The CDR3 DNA reads TGTGCCAGCAGCTCCACAGGGGCGCTCGGAGCTTTCTTT. The full variable domain, completed using reference TRBV7-2 and TRBJ1-1, is GAGVSQSPSNKVTEKGKDVELRCDPISGHTALYWYRQSLGQGLEFLIYFQGNSAPDKSGLPSDRFSAERTGGSVSTLTIQRTQQEDSAVYLCASSSTGALGAFFGQGTRLTVV.

This chain connects TRBV20-1 to TRBJ2-3; 8 bases match TRBD1. The CDR3 consists of 15 residues. The trim removed 5 bases at V and 6 bases at J, leaving 13 bases unmatched. In germline, CDR1 is DFQATT, CDR2 SNEGSKA (reference sequence). CDR3 coding DNA: TGCAGTGCTGGGGACCGCGACAGGGGATCCGATACGCAGTATTTT. It yields the protein CSAGDRDRGSDTQYF.

A note on this clonotype: Since the CDR3 does not end with the conserved phenylalanine or tryptophan, this likely comes from a read error. The J gene is TRBJ1-2, the V gene TRBV28, with 9 positions matching TRBD1. The V gene end was trimmed by 5 bases and the J gene end by 8 bases; junction bases not matched to a gene: 6. CDR1 is MDHEN and CDR2 is SYDVKM in the germline V gene. This CDR3 is built from 13 residues. CDR3: CASSQQGAGGYTL. Written as DNA, the CDR3 is TGTGCCAGCAGTCAACAGGGGGCTGGCGGCTACACCCTC.

The table lists this clonotype with a few counts. The rearrangement joins TRBV20-1 to TRBJ2-3; D remains unclear. The V end was cut by 2 bases, the J end by 5 bases, with 11 bases between. CDR3 size: 13 residues. Germline CDR1 DFQATT, CDR2 SNEGSKA (reference sequence). CDR3 residues: CSARPDPLDTQYF. CDR3 DNA: TGCAGTGCTAGACCAGACCCCTTAGATACGCAGTATTTT.

The chain is built from TRBV5-1 and TRBJ2-5; 9 bases line up with TRBD1. Germline trimming cut 2 bases from V and 3 bases from J; bases unmatched to any gene: 11. The CDR3 covers 17 residues. Looked up from germline, CDR1 is SGHRS and CDR2 is YFSETQ. CDR3: CASSFLVGTGTKETQYF. The CDR3 nucleotides read TGCGCCAGCAGCTTCCTCGTCGGGACAGGGACGAAAGAGACCCAGTACTTC.

This clonotype was seen more than once but under ten times. V usage is TRBV6-2 or TRBV6-3 and J usage is TRBJ2-6; 7 nucleotides line up with TRBD2. CDR1 is MNHEY, CDR2 SVGEGT, per germline. The CDR3 has 21 residues. The junction had 21 bases not matched to a gene; V was cut back by 6 bases and J by 1 base. The CDR3 DNA is TGTGCCAGCAGCCCTACAACCCTCCTGCCGAAGGGAGGGTCTGGGGCCAACGTCCTGACTTTC. As protein: CASSPTTLLPKGGSGANVLTF.

In nucleotides, the CDR3 is TGTGCCAGCAGTTCCCGGTTGGGAGGGAACAACACCGGGGAGCTGTTTTTT. Encoded protein: CASSSRLGGNNTGELFF. The gene calls are TRBV6-5 and TRBJ2-2, with 7 bases aligning to TRBD2. Germline CDR1 is MNHEY and CDR2 is SVGAGI. The junction had 10 bases not matched to a gene; V was cut back by 4 bases and J by 2 bases. CDR3 length: 17 amino acids.

The V call is TRBV20-1, the J call TRBJ2-1; the match to TRBD2 covers 15 bases. Germline V CDR1 and CDR2: DFQATT, SNEGSKA (reference sequence). V gave up 6 bases and J gave up 1 base; unmatched junction bases: 10. The CDR3 sequence is 18 residues long. CDR3 in DNA: TGCAGTGCGGCGGGACTAGCGGGGGGCCTGAGTTCCTACAATGAGCAGTTCTTC. It specifies CSAAGLAGGLSSYNEQFF.

This chain links TRBV7-2 with TRBJ1-4; 11 positions match TRBD1. The V and J ends lost 4 bases and 5 bases, in that order; junction bases with no gene match: 9. Germline-derived CDR1 and CDR2 are SGHTA and FQGNSA. The CDR3 is 17 residues long. The CDR3, as DNA: TGTGCCAGCAGCTCAAGGGGACAGGGGGACCCCAATGAAAAACTGTTTTTT. The encoded protein is CASSSRGQGDPNEKLFF.

This clonotype has ten or more counts. The chain recombines TRBV28 with TRBJ2-6, with D possibly being TRBD1 (6 bases). The CDR3 is 15 amino acids. Germline CDR1 reads MDHEN; CDR2 reads SYDVKM. V gave up 4 bases and J gave up 1 base, with 8 bases separating them. This CDR3 reads CASSSQGSGANVLTF. The CDR3 nucleotides are TGTGCCAGCAGTTCACAGGGTTCTGGGGCCAACGTCCTGACTTTC.

The chain couples TRBV4-1 to TRBJ2-3; D possibly corresponds to TRBD1 (5 bases). From germline, CDR1 is MGHRA and CDR2 YSYEKL. Between the trimmed V and J ends, which lost 5 bases and 4 bases, there was a span of 13 bases. CDR3 length: 14 amino acids. The CDR3 sequence is CASSDRQGADTQYF. For the CDR3, the DNA is TGCGCCAGCAGCGATAGGCAGGGTGCAGATACGCAGTATTTT.

This clonotype was detected many times. The chain joins TRBV12-3 or TRBV12-4 to TRBJ2-4; perhaps TRBD1 as D (5 bases). The CDR3 runs 14 residues. V shed 6 bases and J shed 6 bases, with 15 bases lying between them. CDR3 nucleotides: TGTGCCAGCAGCCCGACAGTTAACTCAAACATTCAGTACTTC. Its protein is CASSPTVNSNIQYF.

Only a few counts were recorded for this clonotype. The chain couples TRBV25-1 to TRBJ1-2; the D gene is possibly TRBD1 (6 bases). The CDR3 extends over 15 amino acids. From germline, CDR1 is MGHDK and CDR2 SYGVNS. Trimming removed 0 bases from V and 5 bases from J, with 13 bases in between. The CDR3 region is CASSEYPGQGYGYTF. The CDR3 bases are TGTGCCAGCAGTGAATATCCGGGGCAGGGGTATGGCTACACCTTC.

The chain couples TRBV20-1 to TRBJ1-1, with 7 bases identical to TRBD1. Trimming removed 0 bases from V and 0 bases from J; junction bases left unmatched: 13. The germline gives CDR1 DFQATT, CDR2 SNEGSKA (reference sequence). This CDR3 spans 18 amino acids. CDR3 loop: CSARDLSWTGPVNTEAFF. The CDR3 nucleotides read TGCAGTGCTAGAGATCTATCTTGGACAGGTCCTGTGAACACTGAAGCTTTCTTT.

This clonotype showed up many times. The gene calls are TRBV2 and TRBJ2-5; TRBD2 is a possible D gene (6 bases). This CDR3 has 13 residues. V was clipped by 6 bases and J by 4 bases, with 12 bases between them. Germline values: CDR1 SNHLY, CDR2 FYNNEI. The CDR3 DNA follows: TGTGCCAGCAGCCGGGACTCCCGAGAGACCCAGTACTTC. As protein: CASSRDSRETQYF.

The J gene is TRBJ2-1, the V gene TRBV4-1, with TRBD1 identical over 9 bases. The J call may be in error: the DNA end matches TRBJ2-7 better. Germline V gene sequence: CDR1 MGHRA, CDR2 YSYEKL. The CDR3 length is 16 residues. For the CDR3, the DNA is TGCGCCAGCAGCCAAGAAGCCGGGACAGGGCTTCGAGAGCAGTACTTC. It codes for CASSQEAGTGLREQYF.

The table lists this clonotype with a few counts. The junction shows a germline mismatch at one end, possibly a read error. This chain joins TRBV11-2 and TRBJ2-1; 7 positions match TRBD2. Germline CDR1 and CDR2: SGHAT and FQNNGV. There are 15 residues in the CDR3. DNA for the CDR3: TGCGCCAGCAGCACCCTAGCGGACTCCTACAATGAGCAGTTCTTC. This encodes CASSTLADSYNEQFF.

V is TRBV5-6 and J is TRBJ2-3; D is undetermined. Trimming took off 2 bases at V and 2 bases at J, with 12 bases between the two ends. Germline V gene sequence: CDR1 SGHDT, CDR2 YYEEEE. The length of the CDR3 is 15 residues. Here the CDR3 reads CASSFGFVFTDTQYF. The CDR3 DNA sequence: TGTGCCAGCAGCTTTGGGTTTGTATTCACAGATACGCAGTATTTT.